This T cell receptor beta chain is from a study of cytomegalovirus exposure and HLA in healthy donors. Trimming at V came to 6 bases and at J to 3 bases, leaving 8 bases not matched to a gene. Germline values: CDR1 MDHEN, CDR2 SYDVKM. This CDR3 contains 15 residues. This clone was seen only a few times. Both 60 Vbeta primers and 13 Jbeta primers went into the PCR. The data were produced by immunoSEQ multiplex PCR, yet TCRdb's version contains in-frame clones alone and is incomplete. Of 40,000 to 45,000 clones listed, roughly 60% are singletons. Material for sequencing was PBMCs. This receptor was identified in a human donor in good health. The chain couples TRBV28 to TRBJ2-7; 10 bases align to TRBD1. CDR3 DNA: TGTGCCAGCAGACTGGACAGGGGGGTCTTCTACGAGCAGTACTTC. The encoded protein is CASRLDRGVFYEQYF.